The clone carrying this T cell receptor beta chain was observed many times. Its antigen is not known. TCRdb re-called the RT-PCR reads with MiXCR, one entry per CDR3 protein. The table records more than 450,000 distinct CDR3 sequences, 6% to 9% of them present only once. The data are from a study of response to subunit inactivated influenza vaccine. Broader study findings: A suggestion made by the authors is that each seasonal influenza vaccination recruits few new T cells.

Deletions cut 3 bases from V and 2 bases from J, with 11 bases between. This CDR3 spans 14 amino acids. This chain joins TRBV12-3 or TRBV12-4 and TRBJ2-7, with D tentatively TRBD2 (6 bases). The receptor was isolated from a man between 50 and 75 years old who received an inactivated influenza vaccine. Source: PBMCs from blood, taken around 2 years after vaccination. CDR3 amino acids: CASSFGGTPYEQYF. DNA for the CDR3: TGTGCCAGCAGTTTTGGGGGGACTCCCTACGAGCAGTACTTC.